The rows below give T cell receptor beta chains drawn from one sample of a study of OX40 agonist ivuxolimab in advanced cancers. Generated by immunoSEQ multiplex PCR, the TCRdb table keeps only in-frame clones and is missing some. The sample lists approximately 13,000 clones; around 80% were seen once. This sample comprised CD4+ or CD8+ T cells sorted from blood, obtained in a trial of the OX40 agonist ivuxolimab. Every receptor here comes from an adult with an advanced solid tumor such as melanoma, head and neck, liver or kidney cancer. Each CDR3 is given with its conserved first and last residue. A D gene is named only where the DNA matches it firmly. Some rows have no size entry. The others give once, few or many, or a class for an expanded clone.

J	D	size	V	CDR3	DNA
TRBJ1-3	NA	NA	TRBV4-1	CASSDPPRGSGNTIYF	TGCGCCAGCAGCGATCCACCGAGGGGCTCTGGAAACACCATATATTTT
TRBJ2-1	NA	NA	TRBV7-2	CASSLAFREISYNEQFF	TGTGCCAGCAGCTTAGCTTTTCGTGAAATCTCCTACAATGAGCAGTTCTTC
TRBJ2-2	NA	NA	TRBV5-6	CASSLVPRLFF	TGTGCCAGCAGCTTGGTGCCACGGCTGTTTTTT
TRBJ2-7	NA	NA	TRBV5-1	CASSLDPDNYEQYF	TGCGCCAGCAGCCTAGACCCGGACAACTACGAGCAGTACTTC
TRBJ2-1	NA	NA	TRBV5-6	CASLRLYYNEQFF	TGTGCCAGCTTGAGACTATACTACAATGAGCAGTTCTTC
TRBJ2-6	TRBD2	few	TRBV6-4	CATSDGLAGAWANVLTF	TGTGCCACCAGTGATGGACTAGCGGGAGCCTGGGCCAACGTCCTGACTTTC
TRBJ2-7	NA	NA	TRBV7-9	CASSESTVPFEQYF	TGTGCCAGCAGCGAGAGTACTGTGCCCTTTGAGCAGTACTTC
TRBJ2-1	NA	NA	TRBV25-1	CASSELGDNEQFF	TGTGCCAGCAGTGAACTAGGGGACAATGAGCAGTTCTTC
TRBJ2-3	NA	NA	TRBV2	CASTPGLSSTDTQYF	TGTGCCAGCACTCCCGGACTTTCTAGCACAGATACGCAGTATTTT
TRBJ1-2	TRBD1	NA	TRBV27	CASSPGQGSYYGYTF	TGTGCCAGCAGTCCGGGACAGGGATCCTACTATGGCTACACCTTC
TRBJ2-1	TRBD2	NA	TRBV5-1	CASSSGLEDNEQFF	TGCGCCAGCAGCTCGGGACTAGAAGATAATGAGCAGTTCTTC
TRBJ1-4	NA	NA	TRBV4-1	CASSQLSGLGNEKLFF	TGCGCCAGCAGCCAACTATCAGGGTTGGGTAATGAAAAACTGTTTTTT
TRBJ2-2	NA	medium-sized	TRBV7-6	CASSQPDNPAGTGELFF	TGTGCCAGCAGCCAACCCGATAATCCCGCGGGCACCGGGGAGCTGTTTTTT
TRBJ2-5	TRBD2	NA	TRBV15	CATSRVGGTSGGATETQYF	TGTGCCACCAGCAGAGTGGGTGGGACTAGCGGGGGGGCCACGGAGACCCAGTACTTC
TRBJ2-7	TRBD2	NA	TRBV2	CASSVFLAGATSEQYF	TGTGCCAGCAGTGTTTTCCTAGCGGGGGCCACGAGCGAGCAGTACTTC
TRBJ1-4	NA	NA	TRBV11-2	CASSSGRGVNEKLFF	TGTGCCAGCAGCTCCGGACGAGGGGTAAATGAAAAACTGTTTTTT
TRBJ1-1	NA	once	TRBV27	CASSNGGGNTEAFF	TGTGCCAGCAGTAATGGGGGCGGAAACACTGAAGCTTTCTTT